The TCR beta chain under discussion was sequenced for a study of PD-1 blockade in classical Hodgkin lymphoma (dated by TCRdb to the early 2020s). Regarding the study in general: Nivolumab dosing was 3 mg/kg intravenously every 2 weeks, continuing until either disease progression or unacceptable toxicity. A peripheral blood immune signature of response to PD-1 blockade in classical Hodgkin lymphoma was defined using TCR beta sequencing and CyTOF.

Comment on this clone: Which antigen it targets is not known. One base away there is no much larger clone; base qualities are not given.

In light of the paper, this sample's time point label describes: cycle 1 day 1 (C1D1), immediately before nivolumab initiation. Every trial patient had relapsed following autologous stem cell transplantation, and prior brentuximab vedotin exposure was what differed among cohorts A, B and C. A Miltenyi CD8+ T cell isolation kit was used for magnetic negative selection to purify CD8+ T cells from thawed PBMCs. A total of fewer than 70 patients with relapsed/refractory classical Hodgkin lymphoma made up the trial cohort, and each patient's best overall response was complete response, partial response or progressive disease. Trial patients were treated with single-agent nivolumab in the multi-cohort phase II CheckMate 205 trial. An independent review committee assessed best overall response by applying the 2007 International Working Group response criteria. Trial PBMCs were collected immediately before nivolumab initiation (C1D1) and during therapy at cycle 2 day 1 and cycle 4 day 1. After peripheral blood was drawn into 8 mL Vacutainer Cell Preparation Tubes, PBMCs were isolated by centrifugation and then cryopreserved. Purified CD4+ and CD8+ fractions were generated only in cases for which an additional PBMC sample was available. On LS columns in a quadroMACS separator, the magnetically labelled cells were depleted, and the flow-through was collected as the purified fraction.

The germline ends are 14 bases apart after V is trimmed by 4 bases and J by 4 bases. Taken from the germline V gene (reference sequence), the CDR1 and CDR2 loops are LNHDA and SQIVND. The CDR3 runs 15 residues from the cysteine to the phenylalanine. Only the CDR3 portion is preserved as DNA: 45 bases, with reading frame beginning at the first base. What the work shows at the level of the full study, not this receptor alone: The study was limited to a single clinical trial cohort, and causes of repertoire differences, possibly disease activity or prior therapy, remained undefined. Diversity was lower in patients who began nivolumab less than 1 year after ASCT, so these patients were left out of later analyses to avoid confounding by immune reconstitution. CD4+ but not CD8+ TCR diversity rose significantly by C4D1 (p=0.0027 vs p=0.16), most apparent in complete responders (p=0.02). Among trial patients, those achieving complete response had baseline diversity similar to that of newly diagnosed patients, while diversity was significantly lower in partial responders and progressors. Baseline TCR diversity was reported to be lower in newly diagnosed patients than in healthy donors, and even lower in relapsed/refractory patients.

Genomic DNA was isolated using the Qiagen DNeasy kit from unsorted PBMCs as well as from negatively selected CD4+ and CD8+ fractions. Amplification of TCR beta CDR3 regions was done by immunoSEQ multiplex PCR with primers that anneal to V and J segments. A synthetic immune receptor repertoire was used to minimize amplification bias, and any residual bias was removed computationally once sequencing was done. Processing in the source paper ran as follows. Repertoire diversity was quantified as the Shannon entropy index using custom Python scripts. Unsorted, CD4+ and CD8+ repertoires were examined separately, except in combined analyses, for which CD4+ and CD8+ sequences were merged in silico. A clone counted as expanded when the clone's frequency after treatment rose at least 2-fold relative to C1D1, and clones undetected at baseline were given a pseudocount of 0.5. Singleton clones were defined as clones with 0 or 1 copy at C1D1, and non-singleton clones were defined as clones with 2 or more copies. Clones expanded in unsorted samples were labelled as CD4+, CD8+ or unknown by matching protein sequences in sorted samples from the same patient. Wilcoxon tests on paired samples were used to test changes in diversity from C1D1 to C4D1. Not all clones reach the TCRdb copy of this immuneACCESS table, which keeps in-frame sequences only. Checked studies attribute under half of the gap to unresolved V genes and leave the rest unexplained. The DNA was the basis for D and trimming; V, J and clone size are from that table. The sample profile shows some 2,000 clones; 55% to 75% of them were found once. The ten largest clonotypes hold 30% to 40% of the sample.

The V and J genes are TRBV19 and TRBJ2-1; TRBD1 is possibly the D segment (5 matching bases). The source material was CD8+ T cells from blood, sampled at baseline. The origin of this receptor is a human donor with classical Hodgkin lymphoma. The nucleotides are TGTGCCAGTAGTACTCAGGGATTCTATTACAATGAGCAGTTCTTC. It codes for CASSTQGFYYNEQFF.